This TCR beta chain emerged from a study of CD8 T cells in ankylosing spondylitis. Each CDR3 protein gets one entry after TCRdb re-called the 5' RACE reads with MiXCR. The table includes some 140,000 distinct CDR3 sequences, 5.5% to 7.5% detected once. The CDR3 extends over 15 amino acids. Germline V CDR1 and CDR2: SGHVS, FQNEAQ. V was trimmed by 5 bases and J by 2 bases, leaving 15 bases between them. This clonotype was detected many times. This chain connects TRBV7-8 to TRBJ1-2; D ambiguous. Sample: blood, either unsorted or a sorted T cell fraction (not recorded which). This clonotype was sampled from a female donor with ankylosing spondylitis or in good health (not recorded which). The CDR3: CASSPSWMTNYGYTF. The CDR3, as DNA: TGTGCCAGCAGCCCCAGTTGGATGACAAACTATGGCTACACCTTC.